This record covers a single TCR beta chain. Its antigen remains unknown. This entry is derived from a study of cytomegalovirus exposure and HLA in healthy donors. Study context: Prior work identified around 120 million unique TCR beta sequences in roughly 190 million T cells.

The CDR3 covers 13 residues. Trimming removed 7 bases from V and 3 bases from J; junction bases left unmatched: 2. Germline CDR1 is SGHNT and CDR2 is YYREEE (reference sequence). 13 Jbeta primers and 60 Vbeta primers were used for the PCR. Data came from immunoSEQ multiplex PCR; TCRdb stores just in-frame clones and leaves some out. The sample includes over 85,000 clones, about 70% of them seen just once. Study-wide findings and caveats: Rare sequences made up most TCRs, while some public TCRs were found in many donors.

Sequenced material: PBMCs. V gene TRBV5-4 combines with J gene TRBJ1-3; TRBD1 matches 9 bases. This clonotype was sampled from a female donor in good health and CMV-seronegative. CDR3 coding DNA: TGTGCCAGCCGGGGACAGGGTGGAAACACCATATATTTT. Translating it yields CASRGQGGNTIYF. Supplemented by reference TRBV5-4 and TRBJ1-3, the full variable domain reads ETGVTQSPTHLIKTRGQQVTLRCSSQSGHNTVSWYQQALGQGPQFIFQYYREEENGRGNFPPRFSGLQFPNYSSELNVNALELDDSALYLCASRGQGGNTIYFGEGSWLTVV.